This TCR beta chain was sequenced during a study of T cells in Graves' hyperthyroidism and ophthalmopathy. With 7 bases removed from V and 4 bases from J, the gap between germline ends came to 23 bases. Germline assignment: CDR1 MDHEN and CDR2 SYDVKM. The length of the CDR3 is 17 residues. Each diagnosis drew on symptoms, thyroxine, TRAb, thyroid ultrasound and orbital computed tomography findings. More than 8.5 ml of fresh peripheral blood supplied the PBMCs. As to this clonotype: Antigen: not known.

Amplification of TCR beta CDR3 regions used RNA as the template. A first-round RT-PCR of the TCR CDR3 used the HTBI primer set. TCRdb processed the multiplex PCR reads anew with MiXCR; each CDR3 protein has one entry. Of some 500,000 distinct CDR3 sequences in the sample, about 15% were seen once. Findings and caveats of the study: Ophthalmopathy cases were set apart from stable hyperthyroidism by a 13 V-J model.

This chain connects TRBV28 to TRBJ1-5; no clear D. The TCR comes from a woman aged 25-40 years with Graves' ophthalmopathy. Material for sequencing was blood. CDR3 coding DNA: TGTGCCAGCAAAGGGTCAATACTACCAAGTTCGAATCAGCCCCAGCATTTT. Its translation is CASKGSILPSSNQPQHF. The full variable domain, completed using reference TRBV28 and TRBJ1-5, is DVKVTQSSRYLVKRTGEKVFLECVQDMDHENMFWYRQDPGLGLRLIYFSYDVKMKEKGDIPEGYSVSREKKERFSLILESASTNQTSMYLCASKGSILPSSNQPQHFGDGTRLSIL.